This entry lists 16 T cell receptor beta chains sequenced from one sample in a study of radiotherapy plus CTLA-4 blockade in lung cancer. Clones were read by immunoSEQ multiplex PCR, and TCRdb kept only the in-frame ones, dropping some. The data show fewer than 65,000 clones, with roughly 83% seen just once and 8.5% held by the top ten. The sequencing here drew on peripheral blood, taken from a patient treated with radiotherapy plus ipilimumab. These receptors were obtained from a human donor with non-small cell lung cancer who had a complete response to radiotherapy plus ipilimumab.

This clone was seen more than once but under ten times. The V call is TRBV15, the J call TRBJ2-2; D gene uncertain. Germline loops: CDR1 LNHNV, CDR2 YYDKDF (reference sequence). The CDR3 sequence is 13 residues long. V was trimmed by 1 base and J by 4 bases, leaving 4 bases between them. The CDR3 DNA is TGTGCCACCAGCAGAGCCGGCACCGGGGAGCTGTTTTTT. This gives the protein CATSRAGTGELFF.

This clone was counted only a few times. This chain uses TRBV19 with TRBJ1-1, with TRBD1 matching 7 bases. Germline values: CDR1 LNHDA, CDR2 SQIVND (reference sequence). The J segment lost 4 bases and the V segment lost 0 bases, leaving 8 bases of the junction unmatched. The CDR3 consists of 16 residues. CDR3 sequence reads: CASSIEPQGIVTEAFF. The CDR3 DNA is TGTGCCAGTAGTATAGAACCACAGGGGATTGTCACTGAAGCTTTCTTT.

This clone showed up just once. The rearrangement joins TRBV11-2 to TRBJ1-1, with 7 bases that match TRBD1. The CDR3 contains 14 residues. Trimming took 6 bases from V and 2 from J; bases not matched to a gene: 6. CDR1 and CDR2 (germline): SGHAT, FQNNGV. The CDR3 DNA reads TGTGCCAGCAGACCGGGACAGCTAAACACTGAAGCTTTCTTT. Amino acid sequence: CASRPGQLNTEAFF.

The chain carries TRBV11-3 and TRBJ2-1; TRBD1 matches 7 bases. From germline, CDR1 is SGHNT and CDR2 YENEEA. Trimming removed 4 bases from V and 9 bases from J; junction bases left unmatched: 3. This CDR3 region has 12 residues. The CDR3, as DNA: TGTGCCAGCAGCTCACAGGGGCTTGAGCAGTTCTTC. Its translation is CASSSQGLEQFF.

The chain has TRBV19 and TRBJ1-1, with TRBD1 matching 10 bases. V was clipped by 5 bases and J by 6 bases; unmatched bases: 6. The CDR3 has 14 residues. Germline assignment: CDR1 LNHDA and CDR2 SQIVND (reference sequence). This CDR3 is CASSGGTGASEAFF. DNA of the CDR3: TGTGCCAGTAGTGGTGGGACAGGGGCTTCTGAAGCTTTCTTT.

CDR3 residues: CASSPGASGRSNTQYF. The CDR3, as DNA: TGTGCCAGTAGTCCCGGGGCTAGCGGGAGATCAAATACGCAGTATTTT. The chain has TRBV19 and TRBJ2-3; 10 nucleotides align to TRBD2. V shed 5 bases and J 7 bases; nucleotides not matched to a gene: 12. The CDR3 is made up of 16 amino acids. Looked up from germline, CDR1 is LNHDA and CDR2 is SQIVND (reference sequence).

The gene calls are TRBV9 and TRBJ2-3, with D perhaps TRBD2 (6 bases). CDR3 length: 16 residues. V dropped 4 bases and J dropped 1 base, with 16 bases sitting between them. Germline CDR1 reads SGDLS; CDR2 reads YYNGEE. The CDR3 sequence: CASSFRNSGGTDTQYF. CDR3 nucleotides: TGTGCCAGCAGCTTTAGAAACTCGGGGGGCACAGATACGCAGTATTTT.

V gene TRBV7-9 combines with J gene TRBJ2-7, with D perhaps matching TRBD2 (7 bases). Germline CDR1 SEHNR, CDR2 FQNEAQ (reference sequence). The CDR3 has 14 residues. The V and J ends lost 1 base and 5 bases respectively, with 12 bases between them. The CDR3 DNA sequence: TGTGCCAGCAGCTTAGGGTCGGGGGGCCACGAGCAGTACGTC. Amino acid sequence: CASSLGSGGHEQYV.

V is TRBV7-9 and J is TRBJ1-2; D is unclear. Trimming removed 7 bases from V and 1 base from J, with 13 bases in between. Per germline, CDR1 SEHNR and CDR2 FQNEAQ (reference sequence). This CDR3 region has 14 residues. The CDR3 here is CASTPPGNNYGYTF. CDR3 nucleotide sequence: TGTGCCAGCACCCCACCCGGGAATAACTATGGCTACACCTTC. The variable domain in full, completed from reference TRBV7-9 and TRBJ1-2, reads DTGVSQNPRHKITKRGQNVTFRCDPISEHNRLYWYRQTLGQGPEFLTYFQNEAQLEKSRLLSDRFSAERPKGSFSTLEIQRTEQGDSAMYLCASTPPGNNYGYTFGSGTRLTVV.

The genes are TRBV10-1 and TRBJ2-3, with a weak D call TRBD2 (7 bases). V lost 3 bases and J lost 4, with 14 bases in between. CDR1 and CDR2 (germline): WNHNN, SYGVQD (reference sequence). The CDR3 loop spans 15 amino acids. CDR3: CASSEMGGRADTQYF. The CDR3 region has the DNA TGCGCCAGCAGTGAAATGGGGGGGCGAGCAGATACGCAGTATTTT.

The table lists this clone with a few counts. The chain is built from TRBV4-1 and TRBJ1-4; 8 bases map to TRBD1. The ends lost 1 base at V and 2 bases at J; junction bases unmatched: 12. Germline V gene data show CDR1 as MGHRA and CDR2 as YSYEKL. The CDR3 totals 19 residues. The CDR3 here is CASSQGGFGQGWTNEKLFF. The DNA of the CDR3 is TGCGCCAGCAGCCAAGGGGGGTTTGGACAGGGATGGACTAATGAAAAACTGTTTTTT.

This clone was seen a few times. CDR3 nucleotide sequence: TGCGCCAGCAGCCAAGGTACGGCACCCCTCCACTTT. Its translation: CASSQGTAPLHF. V usage is TRBV4-1 and J usage is TRBJ1-6, with D unclear. The ends were cut back, 1 base at V and 11 bases at J, with 6 bases in the middle. Germline loops: CDR1 MGHRA, CDR2 YSYEKL. CDR3 length equals 12 residues.

In nucleotides, the CDR3 is TGTGCCATCAGTGAGGTGGAGGGTTCAGAGACCCAGTACTTC. Translating it yields CAISEVEGSETQYF. The rearrangement links TRBV10-3 to TRBJ2-5, with D perhaps TRBD2 (6 bases). Germline CDR1 reads ENHRY; CDR2 reads SYGVKD. V was shortened by 2 bases and J by 4 bases, with 11 bases between the two germline ends. The CDR3 totals 14 residues.

The rearrangement joins TRBV11-3 to TRBJ1-2, with TRBD1 matching 7 bases. This CDR3 is 16 amino acids long. With 3 bases clipped from V and 6 bases from J, the junction kept 13 bases outside the gene matches. Germline V gene lookup returns CDR1 SGHNT and CDR2 YENEEA. The CDR3 spells CASSLRSGGGSDGYTF. The CDR3 nucleotides read TGTGCCAGCAGCTTGCGGAGTGGAGGGGGCAGCGATGGCTACACCTTC.

J is TRBJ2-3 and V is TRBV5-1, with TRBD1 matching 8 bases. In germline, CDR1 is SGHRS, CDR2 YFSETQ. This CDR3 is built from 13 residues. Unmatched junction bases numbered 7, after V lost 3 bases and J lost 10 bases. The CDR3 nucleotides read TGCGCCAGCAGCTCGACAGGGGAAGACCCGCAGTATTTT. Translation: CASSSTGEDPQYF.

The chain has TRBV6-4 and TRBJ2-7, with TRBD2 matching 11 bases. Per germline, CDR1 MRHNA and CDR2 SNTAGT. This CDR3 is 16 amino acids long. V lost 4 bases to trimming and J lost 0 bases; unmatched junction nucleotides: 5. CDR3 loop: CASSASLAGASYEQYV. DNA for the CDR3: TGTGCCAGCAGTGCATCACTAGCGGGAGCCTCCTACGAGCAGTACGTC.